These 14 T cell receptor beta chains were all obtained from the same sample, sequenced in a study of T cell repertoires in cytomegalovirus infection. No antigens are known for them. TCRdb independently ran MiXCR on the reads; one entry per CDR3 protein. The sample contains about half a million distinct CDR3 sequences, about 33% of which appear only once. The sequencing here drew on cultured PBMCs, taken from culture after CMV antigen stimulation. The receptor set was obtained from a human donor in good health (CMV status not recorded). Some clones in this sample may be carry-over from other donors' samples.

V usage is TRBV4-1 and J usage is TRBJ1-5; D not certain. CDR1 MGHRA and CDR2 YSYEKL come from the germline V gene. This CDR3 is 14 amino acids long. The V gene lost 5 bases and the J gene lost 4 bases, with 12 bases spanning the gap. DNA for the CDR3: TGCGCCAGCAGCTATACCGGGATAAATCAGCCCCAGCATTTT. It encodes CASSYTGINQPQHF.

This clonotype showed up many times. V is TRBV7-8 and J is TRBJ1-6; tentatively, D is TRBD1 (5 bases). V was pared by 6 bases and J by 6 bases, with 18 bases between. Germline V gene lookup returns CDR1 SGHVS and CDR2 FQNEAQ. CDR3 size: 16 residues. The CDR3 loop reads CASRQAGLTPNSPLHF. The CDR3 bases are TGTGCCAGCAGGCAGGCAGGGCTAACCCCTAATTCACCCCTCCACTTT.

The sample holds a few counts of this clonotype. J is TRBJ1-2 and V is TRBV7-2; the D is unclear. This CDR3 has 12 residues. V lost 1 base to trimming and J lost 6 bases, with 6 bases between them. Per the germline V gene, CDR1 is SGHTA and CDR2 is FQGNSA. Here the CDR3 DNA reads TGTGCCAGCAGCTTAGATCTAAATGGCTACACCTTC. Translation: CASSLDLNGYTF.

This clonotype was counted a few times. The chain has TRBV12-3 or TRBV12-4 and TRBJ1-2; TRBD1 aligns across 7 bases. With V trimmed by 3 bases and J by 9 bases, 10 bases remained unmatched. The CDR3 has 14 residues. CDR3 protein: CASSLMQGGQSYTF. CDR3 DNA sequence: TGTGCCAGCAGTTTGATGCAGGGGGGCCAAAGCTACACCTTC.

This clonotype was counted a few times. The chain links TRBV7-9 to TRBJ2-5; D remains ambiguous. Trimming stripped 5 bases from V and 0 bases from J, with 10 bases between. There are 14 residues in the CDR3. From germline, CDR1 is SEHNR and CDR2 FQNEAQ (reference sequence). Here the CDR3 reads CASSPPAYQETQYF. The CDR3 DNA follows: TGTGCCAGCAGCCCACCGGCGTACCAAGAGACCCAGTACTTC.

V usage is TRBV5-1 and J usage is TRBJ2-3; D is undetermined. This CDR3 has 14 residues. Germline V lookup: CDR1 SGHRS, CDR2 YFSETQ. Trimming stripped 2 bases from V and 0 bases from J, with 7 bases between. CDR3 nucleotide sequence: TGCGCCAGCAGCTTACAGACCAGCACAGATACGCAGTATTTT. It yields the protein CASSLQTSTDTQYF.

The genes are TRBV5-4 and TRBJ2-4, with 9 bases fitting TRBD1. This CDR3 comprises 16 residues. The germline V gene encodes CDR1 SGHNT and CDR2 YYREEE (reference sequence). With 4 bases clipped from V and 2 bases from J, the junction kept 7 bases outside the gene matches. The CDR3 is CASSETGGLSKNIQYF. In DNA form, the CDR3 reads TGTGCCAGCAGCGAAACAGGGGGCTTATCCAAAAACATTCAGTACTTC.

Written as DNA, the CDR3 is TGTGCCAGCAGTTACTCGAATCCGGGACTAGGCACAGATACGCAGTATTTT. The encoded protein is CASSYSNPGLGTDTQYF. The rearrangement joins TRBV6-6 to TRBJ2-3, with TRBD2 matching 8 bases. V lost 0 bases to trimming and J lost 1 base; unmatched junction nucleotides: 6. The CDR3 loop spans 17 amino acids. Germline CDR1 MNHNY, CDR2 SVGAGI (reference sequence).

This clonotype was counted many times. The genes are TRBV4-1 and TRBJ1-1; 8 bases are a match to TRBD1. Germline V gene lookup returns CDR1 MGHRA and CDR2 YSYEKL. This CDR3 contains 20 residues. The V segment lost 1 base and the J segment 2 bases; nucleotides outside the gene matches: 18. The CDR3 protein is CASSQVDPTVADRANTEAFF. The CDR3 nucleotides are TGCGCCAGCAGCCAAGTTGACCCGACGGTGGCGGACAGGGCTAACACTGAAGCTTTCTTT.

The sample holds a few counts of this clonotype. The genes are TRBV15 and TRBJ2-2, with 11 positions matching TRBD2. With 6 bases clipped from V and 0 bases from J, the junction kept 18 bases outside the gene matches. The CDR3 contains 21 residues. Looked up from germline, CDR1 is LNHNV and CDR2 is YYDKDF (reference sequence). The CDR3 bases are TGTGCCACCAGAAAATCCGGACTACTAGCGGGAGTAGGCCCGAACACCGGGGAGCTGTTTTTT. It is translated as CATRKSGLLAGVGPNTGELFF.

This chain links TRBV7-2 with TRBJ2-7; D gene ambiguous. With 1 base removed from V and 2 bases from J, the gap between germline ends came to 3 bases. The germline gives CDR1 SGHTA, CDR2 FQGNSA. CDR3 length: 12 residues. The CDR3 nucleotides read TGTGCCAGCAGCTTAGAAACCTACGAGCAGTACTTC. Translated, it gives CASSLETYEQYF.

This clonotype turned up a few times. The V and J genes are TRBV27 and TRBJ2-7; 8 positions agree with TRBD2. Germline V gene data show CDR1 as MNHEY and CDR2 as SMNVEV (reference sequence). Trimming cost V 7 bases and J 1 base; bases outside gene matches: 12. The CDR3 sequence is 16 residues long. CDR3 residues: CASTASGSDPSYEQYF. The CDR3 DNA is TGTGCCAGCACGGCTAGCGGGTCCGATCCATCCTACGAGCAGTACTTC.

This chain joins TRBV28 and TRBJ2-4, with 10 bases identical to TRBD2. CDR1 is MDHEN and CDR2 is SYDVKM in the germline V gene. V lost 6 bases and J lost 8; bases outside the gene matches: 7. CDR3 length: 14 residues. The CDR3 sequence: CASRKRLAGDIQYF. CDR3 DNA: TGTGCCAGCAGAAAGAGACTAGCGGGCGACATTCAGTACTTC.

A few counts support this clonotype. The CDR3 loop is CASSLIDRGVNTEAFF. CDR3 nucleotide sequence: TGTGCCAGCAGCCTAATCGATCGGGGGGTAAACACTGAAGCTTTCTTT. The chain couples TRBV28 to TRBJ1-1; D perhaps matches TRBD1 (5 bases). Germline CDR1 reads MDHEN; CDR2 reads SYDVKM. Trimming cost V 6 bases and J 2 bases, with 19 bases left between them. The length of the CDR3 is 16 residues.